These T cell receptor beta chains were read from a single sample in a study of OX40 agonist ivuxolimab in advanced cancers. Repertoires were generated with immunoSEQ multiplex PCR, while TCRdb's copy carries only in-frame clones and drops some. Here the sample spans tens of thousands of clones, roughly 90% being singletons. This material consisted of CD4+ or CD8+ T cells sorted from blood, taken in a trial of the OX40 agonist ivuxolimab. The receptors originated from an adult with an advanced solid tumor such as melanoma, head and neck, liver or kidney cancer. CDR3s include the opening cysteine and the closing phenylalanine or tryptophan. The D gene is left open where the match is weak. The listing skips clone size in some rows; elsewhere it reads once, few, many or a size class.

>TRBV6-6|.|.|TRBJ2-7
TGTGCCAGCATTCAAGCCCGGGCCACCTACGAGCAGTACTTC
CASIQARATYEQYF
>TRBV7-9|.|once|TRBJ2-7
TGTGCCAGCAGCTTGTCTAGCCGTGAGCAGTACTTC
CASSLSSREQYF
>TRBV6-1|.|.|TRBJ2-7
TGTGCCAGCAGGGTAACAAGGACCTTCTTCTACGAGCAGTACTTC
CASRVTRTFFYEQYF
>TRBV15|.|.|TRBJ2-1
TGTGCCACCAAGGGAGGAAACTACAATGAGCAGTTCTTC
CATKGGNYNEQFF
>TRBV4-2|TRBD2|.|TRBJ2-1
TGTGCCAGCAGCCAAGGGACTAGCGGAGACAATGAGCAGTTCTTC
CASSQGTSGDNEQFF
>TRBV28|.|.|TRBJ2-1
TGTGCCAGCTCCTCTGGTGGAGGGGGCGGTAATGGGCAGTTCTTC
CASSSGGGGGNGQFF
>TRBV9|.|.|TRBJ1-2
TGTGCCAGCTCGAGGACCAATAACTATGGCTACACCTTC
CASSRTNNYGYTF
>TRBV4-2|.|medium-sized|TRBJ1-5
TGTGCCAGCAGCCAAGAGGAGGGGGTTACCAATCAGCCCCAGCATTTT
CASSQEEGVTNQPQHF
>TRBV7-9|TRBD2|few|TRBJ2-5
TGTGCCAGCAGCCCAACAACTTCGGGGGGTGGAGAGACCCAGTACTTC
CASSPTTSGGGETQYF
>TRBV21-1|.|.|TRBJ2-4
TGTGCCAGCAGCAAAGGCAGACTAGCGAGAAACTATCGCGTTATAGCCAAAAACATTCAGTACTTC
CASSKGRLARNYRVIAKNIQYF
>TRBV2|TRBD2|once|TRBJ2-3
TGTGCCAGCAGTTCCCTAGCGGGATCTAGCACAGATACGCAGTATTTT
CASSSLAGSSTDTQYF
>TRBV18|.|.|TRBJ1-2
TGTGCCAGCTCACCACGGAGCGCCTCCGGCTACACCTTC
CASSPRSASGYTF
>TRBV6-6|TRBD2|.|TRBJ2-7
TGTGCCAGCAGCACCACGGGACTAAACAGCGAGCAGTACTTC
CASSTTGLNSEQYF
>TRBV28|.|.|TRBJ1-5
TGTGCCAGCAGCGCTCAGGGGAGGGGCAATCAGCCCCAGCATTTT
CASSAQGRGNQPQHF
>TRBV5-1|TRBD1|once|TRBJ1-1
TGCGCCAGCAGCCTCCACCCCGCAGGGGGAACTGAAGCTTTCTTT
CASSLHPAGGTEAFF
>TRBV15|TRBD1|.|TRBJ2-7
TGTGCCACCAGCAGAGTAAGACAGGGGCGTAACGAGCAGTACTTC
CATSRVRQGRNEQYF
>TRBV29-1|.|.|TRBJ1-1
TGCAGCGTTGGAGGAATGAACACTGAAGCTTTCTTT
CSVGGMNTEAFF
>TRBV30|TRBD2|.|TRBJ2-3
TGTGCCTTTAGAGTAGCGGGAGGAGGAGATACGCAGTATTTT
CAFRVAGGGDTQYF
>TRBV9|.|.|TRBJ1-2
TGTGCCAGCAGCCCCCGAAGAGGGTTTAACTATGGCTACACCTTC
CASSPRRGFNYGYTF
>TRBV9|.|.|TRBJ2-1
TGTGCCAGCAGCGTAGGCACTACCACCTACAATGAGCAGTTCTTC
CASSVGTTTYNEQFF
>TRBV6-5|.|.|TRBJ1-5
TGTGCCAGCAGTTACTGGGACTCAAAGAATCAGCCCCAGCATTTT
CASSYWDSKNQPQHF
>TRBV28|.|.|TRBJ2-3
TGTGCCAGCAGGGGGAGAGATACGCAGTATTTT
CASRGRDTQYF
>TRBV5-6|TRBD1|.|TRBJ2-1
TGTGCCAGCAGCCGGGGACAGGGCGCCTACAATGAGCAGTTCTTC
CASSRGQGAYNEQFF
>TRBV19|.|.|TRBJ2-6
TGTGCCAGTAGTGCCACAGGGTCTGGGGCCAACGTCCTGACTTTC
CASSATGSGANVLTF
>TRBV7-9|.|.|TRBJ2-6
TGTGCCAGCAGCCCCGTTCGAACAAGGGCCAACGTCCTGACTTTC
CASSPVRTRANVLTF
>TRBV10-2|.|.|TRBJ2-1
TGCGCCAGCGGCGGGGTAGATTACCCCCTTGAGCAGTTCTTC
CASGGVDYPLEQFF
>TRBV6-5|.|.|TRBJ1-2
TGTGCCAGCAGTTACTCCCGGGGGTGGTTGGCCTTC
CASSYSRGWLAF
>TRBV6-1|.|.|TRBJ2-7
TGTGCCAGCAGTGAATTGGTGCGGGGTCCTTACGAGCAGTACTTC
CASSELVRGPYEQYF
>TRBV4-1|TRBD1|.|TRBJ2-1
TGCGCCAGCAGCCAATTCACAGGGGGTTGGGAGCAGTTCTTC
CASSQFTGGWEQFF
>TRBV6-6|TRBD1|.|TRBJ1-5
TGTGCCAGCAGAAATCCGGGACAGGGGCAGCCCCAGCATTTT
CASRNPGQGQPQHF
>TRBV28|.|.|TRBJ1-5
TGTGCCAGCAGTAGACAGCTTAATCAGCCCCAGCATTTT
CASSRQLNQPQHF
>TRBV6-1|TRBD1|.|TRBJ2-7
TGTGCCAGCAGTGAATATGACAGGGGAACCTACGAGCAGTACTTC
CASSEYDRGTYEQYF
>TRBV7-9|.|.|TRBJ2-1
TGTGCCAGCAGCTTAGAGAAGGGTCGGGATAGGAATGAGCAGTTCTTC
CASSLEKGRDRNEQFF